The clone carrying this TCR beta chain occurred a few times. The sample belongs to a study of shared T cell receptors in the human thymus. Between the trimmed V and J ends, which lost 8 bases and 3 bases, there was a span of 13 bases. Germline CDR1 and CDR2: SGHAT and FQNNGV. This CDR3 spans 13 amino acids. Clones were sequenced by immunoSEQ multiplex PCR, and TCRdb holds only the in-frame ones, with some missing. The table lists over 450,000 clones, around 78% of them singletons. These same records also appear under a second study, on human thymus T cells.

The sample consisted of thymocytes. This chain joins TRBV11-2 and TRBJ1-1, with D hard to call. This TCR was recovered from a boy under two years old with a congenital heart defect. DNA for the CDR3: TGTGCCAGCGGTCCGTGGAGGGACACTGAAGCTTTCTTT. Its protein is CASGPWRDTEAFF.